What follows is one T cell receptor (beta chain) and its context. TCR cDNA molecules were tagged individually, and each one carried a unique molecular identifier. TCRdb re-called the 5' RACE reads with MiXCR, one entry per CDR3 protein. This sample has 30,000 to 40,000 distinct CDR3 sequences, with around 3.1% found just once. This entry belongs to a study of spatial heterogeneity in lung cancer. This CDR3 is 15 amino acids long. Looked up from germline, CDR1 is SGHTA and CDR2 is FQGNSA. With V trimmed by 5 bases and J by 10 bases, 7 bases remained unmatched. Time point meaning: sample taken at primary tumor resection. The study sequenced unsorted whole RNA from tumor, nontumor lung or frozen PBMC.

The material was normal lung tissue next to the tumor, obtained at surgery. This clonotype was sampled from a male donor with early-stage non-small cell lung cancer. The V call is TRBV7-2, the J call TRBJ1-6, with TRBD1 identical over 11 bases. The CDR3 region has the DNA TGTGCCAGCAGCCCCCGGGACAGGGGGGGCTCACCCCTCCACTTT. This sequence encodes CASSPRDRGGSPLHF. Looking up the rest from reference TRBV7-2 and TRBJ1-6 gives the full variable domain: GAGVSQSPSNKVTEKGKDVELRCDPISGHTALYWYRQSLGQGLEFLIYFQGNSAPDKSGLPSDRFSAERTGGSVSTLTIQRTQQEDSAVYLCASSPRDRGGSPLHFGNGTRLTVT.